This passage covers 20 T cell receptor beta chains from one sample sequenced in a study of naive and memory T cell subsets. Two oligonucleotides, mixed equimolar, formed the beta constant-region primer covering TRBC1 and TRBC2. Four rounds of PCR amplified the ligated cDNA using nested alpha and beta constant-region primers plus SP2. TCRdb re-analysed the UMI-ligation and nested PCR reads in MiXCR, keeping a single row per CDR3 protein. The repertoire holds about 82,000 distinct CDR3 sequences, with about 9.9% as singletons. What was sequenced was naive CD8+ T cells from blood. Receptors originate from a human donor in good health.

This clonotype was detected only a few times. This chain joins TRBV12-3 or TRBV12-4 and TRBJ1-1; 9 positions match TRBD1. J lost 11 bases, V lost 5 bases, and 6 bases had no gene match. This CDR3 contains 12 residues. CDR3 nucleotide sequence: TGTGCCAGCAGTCCGGGGACAGGGTTTGCTTTCTTT. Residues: CASSPGTGFAFF.

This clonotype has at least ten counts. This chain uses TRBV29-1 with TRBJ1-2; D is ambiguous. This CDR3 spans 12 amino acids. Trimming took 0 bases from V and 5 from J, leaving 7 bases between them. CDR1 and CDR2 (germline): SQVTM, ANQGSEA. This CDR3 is CSVEDRTYGYTF. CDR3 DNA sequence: TGCAGCGTTGAAGATCGAACATATGGCTACACCTTC.

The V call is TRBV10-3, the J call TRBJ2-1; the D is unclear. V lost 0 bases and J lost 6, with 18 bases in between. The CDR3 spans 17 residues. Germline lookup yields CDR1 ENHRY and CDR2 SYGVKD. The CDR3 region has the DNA TGTGCCATCAGTGAGTCAAGTCCCCTGGGCAGTTCCAATGAGCAGTTCTTC. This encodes CAISESSPLGSSNEQFF.

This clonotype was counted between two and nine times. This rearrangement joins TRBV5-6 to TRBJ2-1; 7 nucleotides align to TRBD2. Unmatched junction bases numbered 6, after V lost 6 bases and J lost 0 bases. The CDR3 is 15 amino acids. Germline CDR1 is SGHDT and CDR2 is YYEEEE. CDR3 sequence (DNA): TGTGCCAGCAACCCCGGGGGGACCTCCTACAATGAGCAGTTCTTC. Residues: CASNPGGTSYNEQFF.

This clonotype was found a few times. CDR3 nucleotides: TGCGCCAGCAGTATAGGGACTAGCGGGAGCTCCTACAATGAGCAGTTCTTC. As protein: CASSIGTSGSSYNEQFF. The chain carries TRBV10-2 and TRBJ2-1; TRBD2 aligns across 14 bases. Germline CDR1 WSHSY, CDR2 SAAADI. The CDR3 spans 17 residues. The J segment lost 0 bases and the V segment lost 5 bases, leaving 3 bases of the junction unmatched.

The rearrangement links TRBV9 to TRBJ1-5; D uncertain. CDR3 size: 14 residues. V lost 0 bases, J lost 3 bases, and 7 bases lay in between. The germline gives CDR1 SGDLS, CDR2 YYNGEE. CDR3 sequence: CASSVGADNQPQHF. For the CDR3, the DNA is TGTGCCAGCAGCGTAGGGGCAGACAATCAGCCCCAGCATTTT.

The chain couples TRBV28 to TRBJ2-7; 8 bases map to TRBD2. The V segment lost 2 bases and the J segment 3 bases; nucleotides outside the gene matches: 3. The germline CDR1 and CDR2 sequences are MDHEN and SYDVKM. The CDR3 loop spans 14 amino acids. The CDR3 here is CASSLVSGSYEQYF. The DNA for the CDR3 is TGTGCCAGCAGTTTAGTGAGCGGGAGCTACGAGCAGTACTTC.

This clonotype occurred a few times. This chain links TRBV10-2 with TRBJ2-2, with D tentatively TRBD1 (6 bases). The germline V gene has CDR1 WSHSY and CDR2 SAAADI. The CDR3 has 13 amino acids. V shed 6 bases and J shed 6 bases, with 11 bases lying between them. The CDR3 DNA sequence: TGCGCCAGCAGGGACAGATATGCCGGGGAGCTGTTTTTT. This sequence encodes CASRDRYAGELFF.

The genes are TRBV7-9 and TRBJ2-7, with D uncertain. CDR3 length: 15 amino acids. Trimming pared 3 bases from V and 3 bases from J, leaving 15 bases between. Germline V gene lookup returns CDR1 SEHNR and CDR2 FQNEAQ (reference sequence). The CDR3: CASSFPGATDYEQYF. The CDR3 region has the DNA TGTGCCAGCAGCTTTCCTGGTGCGACCGACTACGAGCAGTACTTC. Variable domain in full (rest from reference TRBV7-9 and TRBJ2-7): DTGVSQNPRHKITKRGQNVTFRCDPISEHNRLYWYRQTLGQGPEFLTYFQNEAQLEKSRLLSDRFSAERPKGSFSTLEIQRTEQGDSAMYLCASSFPGATDYEQYFGPGTRLTVT.

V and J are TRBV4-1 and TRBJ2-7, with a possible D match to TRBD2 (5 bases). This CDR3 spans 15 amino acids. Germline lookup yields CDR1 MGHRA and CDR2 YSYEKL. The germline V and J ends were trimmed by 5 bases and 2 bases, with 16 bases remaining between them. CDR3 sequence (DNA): TGCGCCAGCAGCTCCCGTGAAAGCGGAACCTACGAGCAGTACTTC. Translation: CASSSRESGTYEQYF.

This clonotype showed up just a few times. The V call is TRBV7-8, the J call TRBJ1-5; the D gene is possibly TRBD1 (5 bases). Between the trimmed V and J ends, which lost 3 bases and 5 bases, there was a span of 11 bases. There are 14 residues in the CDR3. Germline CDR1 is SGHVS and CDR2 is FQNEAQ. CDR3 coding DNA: TGTGCCAGCAGCTTGGACGTGGGGGATCAGCCCCAGCATTTT. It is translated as CASSLDVGDQPQHF.

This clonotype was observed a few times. The CDR3, as DNA: TGTGCCAGCACCGACGGACAGTATAGCAATCAGCCCCAGCATTTT. Amino acids: CASTDGQYSNQPQHF. The chain employs TRBV28 and TRBJ1-5; D is perhaps TRBD1 (6 bases). V was shortened by 7 bases and J by 0 bases, with 13 bases between the two germline ends. From germline, CDR1 is MDHEN and CDR2 SYDVKM. This CDR3 has 15 residues. The entire variable domain, with the rest obtained from reference TRBV28 and TRBJ1-5, is as follows: DVKVTQSSRYLVKRTGEKVFLECVQDMDHENMFWYRQDPGLGLRLIYFSYDVKMKEKGDIPEGYSVSREKKERFSLILESASTNQTSMYLCASTDGQYSNQPQHFGDGTRLSIL.

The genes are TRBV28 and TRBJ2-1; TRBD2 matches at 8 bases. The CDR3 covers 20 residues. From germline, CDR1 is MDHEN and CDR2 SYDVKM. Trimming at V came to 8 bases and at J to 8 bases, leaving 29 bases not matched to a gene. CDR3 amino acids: CASVPLILAETTRLNDEQFF. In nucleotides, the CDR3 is TGTGCCAGCGTCCCACTAATACTAGCGGAAACAACAAGGCTGAATGATGAGCAGTTCTTC.

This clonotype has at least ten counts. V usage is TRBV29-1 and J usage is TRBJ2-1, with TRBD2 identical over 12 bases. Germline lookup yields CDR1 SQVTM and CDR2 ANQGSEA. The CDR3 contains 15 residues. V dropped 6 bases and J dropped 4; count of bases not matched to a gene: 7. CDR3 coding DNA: TGCAGCGTATACGGACTAGCGGGATGGTACAATGAGCAGTTCTTC. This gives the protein CSVYGLAGWYNEQFF.

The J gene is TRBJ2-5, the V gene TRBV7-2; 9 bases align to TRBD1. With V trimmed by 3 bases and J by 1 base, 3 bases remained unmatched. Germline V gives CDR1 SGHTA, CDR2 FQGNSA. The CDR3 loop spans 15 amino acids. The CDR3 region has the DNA TGTGCCAGCAGCTTTGGGACAGGGAGCCAAGAGACCCAGTACTTC. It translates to CASSFGTGSQETQYF.

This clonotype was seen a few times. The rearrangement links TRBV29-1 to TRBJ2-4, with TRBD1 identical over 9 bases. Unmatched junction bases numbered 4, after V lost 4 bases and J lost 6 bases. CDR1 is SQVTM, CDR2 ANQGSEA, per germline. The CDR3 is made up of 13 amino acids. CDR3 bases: TGCAGCGTTGTCCGGGACAGGGTAAACATTCAGTACTTC. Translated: CSVVRDRVNIQYF.

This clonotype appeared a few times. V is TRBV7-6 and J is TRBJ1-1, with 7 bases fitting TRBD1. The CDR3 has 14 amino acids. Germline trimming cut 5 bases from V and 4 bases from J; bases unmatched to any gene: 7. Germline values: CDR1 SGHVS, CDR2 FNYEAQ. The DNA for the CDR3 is TGTGCCAGCAGCCCAGGGGGTTTGGTCACTGAAGCTTTCTTT. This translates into CASSPGGLVTEAFF.

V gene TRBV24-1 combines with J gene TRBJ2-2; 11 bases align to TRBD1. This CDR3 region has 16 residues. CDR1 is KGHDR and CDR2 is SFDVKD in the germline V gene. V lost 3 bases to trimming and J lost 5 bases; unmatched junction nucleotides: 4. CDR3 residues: CATSDPGQGGTGELFF. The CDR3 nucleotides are TGTGCCACCAGTGATCCGGGACAGGGGGGGACCGGGGAGCTGTTTTTT.

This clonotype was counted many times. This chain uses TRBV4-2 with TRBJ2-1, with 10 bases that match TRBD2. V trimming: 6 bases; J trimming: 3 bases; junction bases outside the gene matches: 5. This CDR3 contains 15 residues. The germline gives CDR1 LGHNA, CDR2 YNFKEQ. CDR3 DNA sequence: TGTGCCAGCAGTCGGACTAGCGGAGACTACAATGAGCAGTTCTTC. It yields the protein CASSRTSGDYNEQFF.

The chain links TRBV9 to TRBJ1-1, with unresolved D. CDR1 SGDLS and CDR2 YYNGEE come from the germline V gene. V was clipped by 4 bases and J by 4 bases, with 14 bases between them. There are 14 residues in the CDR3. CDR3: CASSPKVSGTEAFF. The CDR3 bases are TGTGCCAGCAGCCCCAAGGTCTCAGGCACTGAAGCTTTCTTT. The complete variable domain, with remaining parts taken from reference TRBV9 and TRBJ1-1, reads DSGVTQTPKHLITATGQRVTLRCSPRSGDLSVYWYQQSLDQGLQFLIQYYNGEERAKGNILERFSAQQFPDLHSELNLSSLELGDSALYFCASSPKVSGTEAFFGQGTRLTVV.